One and the same sample provided the 11 T cell receptor beta chains below, sequenced in a study of radiotherapy plus CTLA-4 blockade in lung cancer. The assay was immunoSEQ multiplex PCR, and TCRdb's table has in-frame clones only and misses some. The sample shows some 74,000 clones, roughly 78% of them seen only once. The starting material was peripheral blood, obtained from a patient treated with radiotherapy plus ipilimumab. The receptors were sampled from a human donor with non-small cell lung cancer who had a complete response to radiotherapy plus ipilimumab.

In DNA, the CDR3 is TGCAGCGTAAAACGTGACGATGAAAAACTGTTTTTT. This codes for CSVKRDDEKLFF. The J gene is TRBJ1-4, the V gene TRBV29-1; no reliable D call. CDR3 length equals 12 residues. Trimming shortened V by 6 bases and J by 6 bases, and 11 bases separated the two germline ends. Germline V lookup: CDR1 SQVTM, CDR2 ANQGSEA.

With regard to this clone: Other nucleotide sequences in the sample specify the same CDR3. V gene TRBV27 combines with J gene TRBJ1-5; TRBD1 aligns across 8 bases. The germline CDR1 and CDR2 sequences are MNHEY and SMNVEV (reference sequence). The CDR3 is made up of 15 amino acids. J lost 2 bases, V lost 4 bases, and 4 bases had no gene match. CDR3 amino acids: CASSSQGVGNQPQHF. The CDR3 coding sequence is TGTGCCAGCAGTTCACAGGGGGTGGGCAATCAGCCCCAGCATTTT.

V gene TRBV6-1 combines with J gene TRBJ2-5; D might be TRBD1 (6 bases). CDR3 length: 15 residues. V lost 3 bases and J lost 1, with 12 bases in between. Germline V gives CDR1 MNHNS, CDR2 SASEGT. The CDR3 DNA is TGTGCCAGCAGTGACAAGACAGGATTCCAAGAGACCCAGTACTTC. It yields the protein CASSDKTGFQETQYF.

The rearrangement joins TRBV11-3 to TRBJ2-3; D is possibly TRBD2 (5 bases). CDR3 size: 11 residues. The germline CDR1 and CDR2 sequences are SGHNT and YENEEA. V lost 3 bases and J 8 bases, leaving 6 bases between the germline ends. CDR3 DNA sequence: TGTGCCAGCAGCTTCGGGGTTACGCAGTATTTT. Translating it yields CASSFGVTQYF. The whole variable domain, filled in from reference TRBV11-3 and TRBJ2-3, reads EAGVVQSPRYKIIEKKQPVAFWCNPISGHNTLYWYLQNLGQGPELLIRYENEEAVDDSQLPKDRFSAERLKGVDSTLKIQPAELGDSAVYLCASSFGVTQYFGPGTRLTVL.

This clone was observed a handful of times. CDR3 nucleotide sequence: TGTGCCAGCAGTTACTCGGACATCTCCTACGAGCAGTACTTC. Encoded protein: CASSYSDISYEQYF. V gene TRBV6-5 combines with J gene TRBJ2-7; perhaps TRBD1 as D (5 bases). Trimming left V 0 bases short and J 0 bases short, with 6 bases between. The CDR3 is 14 residues long. The germline CDR1 and CDR2 sequences are MNHEY and SVGAGI.

This clone was detected once. The rearrangement links TRBV10-3 to TRBJ1-1; D might be TRBD1 (5 bases). V was shortened by 11 bases and J by 4 bases, with 11 bases between the two germline ends. This CDR3 comprises 11 residues. Germline values: CDR1 ENHRY, CDR2 SYGVKD. The CDR3 DNA sequence: TGTGCCTCAACGACAGCCACTGAAGCTTTCTTT. Translating it yields CASTTATEAFF.

With regard to this clone: This same CDR3 is encoded by further DNA sequences in the sample. The V call is TRBV6-5, the J call TRBJ1-2; D is ambiguous. The CDR3 loop spans 14 amino acids. V shed 0 bases and J shed 4 bases, with 9 bases lying between them. Germline lookup yields CDR1 MNHEY and CDR2 SVGAGI. CDR3 nucleotide sequence: TGTGCCAGCAGTTACTCGGCAGGCCCCTATGGCTACACCTTC. Residues: CASSYSAGPYGYTF.

The chain recombines TRBV9 with TRBJ2-1, with 7 positions matching TRBD1. Germline V gives CDR1 SGDLS, CDR2 YYNGEE. Trimming removed 3 bases from V and 2 bases from J; junction bases left unmatched: 8. The CDR3 has 16 amino acids. CDR3 loop: CASSATGQGAYNEQFF. CDR3 nucleotide sequence: TGTGCCAGCAGCGCCACCGGGCAGGGGGCCTACAATGAGCAGTTCTTC.

The chain couples TRBV6-5 to TRBJ2-7, with 14 nucleotides matching TRBD2. The CDR3 is 16 amino acids. CDR1 and CDR2 (germline): MNHEY, SVGAGI. The V and J ends lost 4 bases and 2 bases, in that order; junction bases with no gene match: 4. DNA of the CDR3: TGTGCCAGCAGTTTCGGACTAGCGGGAGGTACCTACGAGCAGTACGTC. Its translation is CASSFGLAGGTYEQYV.

The V gene is TRBV16, the J gene TRBJ2-2, with a weak D call TRBD2 (5 bases). The V gene lost 4 bases and the J gene lost 4 bases, with 16 bases spanning the gap. Germline CDR1 is KGHSY and CDR2 is FQNENV. The CDR3 runs to 16 residues. The CDR3 spells CASSRTGPGGTGELFF. The CDR3 region has the DNA TGTGCCAGCAGCCGGACCGGTCCCGGAGGCACCGGGGAGCTGTTTTTT.

This clone was detected only once. This chain links TRBV5-1 with TRBJ2-7; TRBD1 might be the D (6 bases). Trimming cost V 0 bases and J 3 bases, with 13 bases left between them. The germline CDR1 and CDR2 sequences are SGHRS and YFSETQ. The CDR3 extends over 15 amino acids. CDR3 residues: CASSLAPQGYYEQYF. The CDR3 DNA is TGCGCCAGCAGCTTGGCCCCACAGGGTTACTACGAGCAGTACTTC.